This T cell receptor beta chain stems from a study of spatial heterogeneity in lung cancer (dated by TCRdb to the late 2010s). Regarding the research as a whole: Beta-chain transcripts were consistently detected in greater numbers than alpha-chain transcripts, which likely reflects a higher abundance of beta-chain transcripts. Nonsynonymous mutation counts, determined by whole-exome sequencing of tumor tissue, were related to TCR repertoire features. Both alpha and beta chains were TCR-sequenced in roughly 200 tumor regions, roughly 70 matched nontumor lung samples and some 50 PBMC samples obtained at surgery. In the raw uncorrected reads, each unique combination of TCR and UMI appeared more than ten times on average. In non-small cell lung cancer, the study made a quantitative comparison of TCR alpha and beta repertoires among multiple tumor regions, matched nontumor lung and blood.

Broad study findings and their caveats: Additional single-cell paired TCR alpha and beta sequencing was considered necessary to confirm, at a functional level, the hypothesis that regional TCRs recognize regional mutations.

The germline V gene (reference sequence) specifies LGHDT as CDR1 and YNNKEL as CDR2. The CDR3 measures 16 amino acids from cysteine to phenylalanine. The read is trimmed to its CDR3 DNA, 48 bases read in frame from base 1. Trimming takes 0 bases from V and 0 bases from J, and the germline ends sit 9 bases apart. The protocol used for the library was 5' RACE. Sequencing instrument: NextSeq 500. In the TCR library protocol, a unique molecular identifier was attached to each TCR cDNA molecule so that PCR and sequencing errors could be corrected. The study's processing was this. TCR identification, UMI-based error correction and CDR3 extraction were all carried out with Decombinator tools. TCRs above a frequency of 2 per 1,000, corresponding to the top 1% of the tumor frequency distribution, were defined as expanded. Rényi diversity was computed with the R vegan package after subsampling each repertoire 100 times to 5,000 TCRs. To build CDR3 similarity networks, amino acid triplet string-kernel similarity was used, and CDR3s were connected when their pairwise similarity was above 0.82. TCRdb took the public reads, trimmed them with fastp at Q25, ran MiXCR for clone calling and kept in-frame beta chains. Entries that share a CDR3 protein sequence are merged under the most common genes and DNA. The V and J calls here are based on TCRdb, not the publication. This sample gives a few hundred distinct CDR3 sequences in total; 35% of them show up just once. The leading ten clones occupy about a sixth of the sample.

Explained via the paper, the time point label denotes: sample taken at primary tumor resection. Donors were 65 to 85 patients with early-stage, untreated non-small cell lung cancer from the lung TRACERx cohort. Without any cell sorting, TCR sequencing was performed on whole RNA extracted either from tumor and nontumor lung tissue or from cryopreserved PBMC samples. Only patients with enough RNA available from two or more tumor regions were chosen for TCR sequencing. Before being selected, tumor and adjacent nontumor lung specimens were reviewed by a lung pathologist. This clonotype is characterized as large (0.1 to 1%). The antigen it binds to is not known. Base-call qualities are not available, and no considerably larger clone is one nucleotide away. This beta chain slipped into a library made for alpha chains as a stray read, so its size is not meaningful.

The rearrangement combines TRBV3-1 with TRBJ2-1; matching of 5 bases hints at TRBD1 as the D gene. This material consisted of normal lung tissue next to the tumor, taken at surgery. The receptor was derived from a male donor with early-stage non-small cell lung cancer. The encoded CDR3 is CASSQDQGSSYNEQFF. The DNA is as follows: TGTGCCAGCAGCCAAGATCAGGGAAGCTCCTACAATGAGCAGTTCTTC.